This T cell receptor beta chain was identified in a study of tumor and adjacent non-tumor tissue in lung cancer. This sample's RNA came from whole unsorted tissue. The CDR3 is made up of 14 amino acids. After removal of 2 bases from V and 3 bases from J, the junction contained 3 bases not matched to a gene. Germline lookup yields CDR1 MGHRA and CDR2 YSYEKL. Note on this clonotype: A much larger clone is a single base away; this may be a read error.

The library came from three nested PCR rounds adapted from ARM-PCR protocols. MiXCR was run by TCRdb on the multiplex PCR reads, yielding one entry per CDR3 protein. The data show approximately 120,000 distinct CDR3 sequences, about 66% seen once. The chain joins TRBV4-1 to TRBJ1-1; 7 positions agree with TRBD1. The sequenced material came from lung tumor tissue. The TCR comes from a man between 25 and 39 years old with non-small cell lung cancer. The chain's CDR3 is CASSQLDRDTEAFF. In DNA form, the CDR3 reads TGCGCCAGCAGCCAACTCGACAGGGACACTGAAGCTTTCTTT.